The 9 T cell receptor beta chains below were found in one sample sequenced in a study of cytomegalovirus exposure and HLA in healthy donors. Use of 60 Vbeta and 13 Jbeta primers characterized the PCR. Sequencing used immunoSEQ multiplex PCR; TCRdb keeps in-frame clones, though not all of them. The sample yields some 130,000 clones, roughly 80% seen once. The sequencing input was PBMCs. Source of these receptors: a young man in good health and CMV-seronegative.

This clone was counted a single time. This rearrangement joins TRBV7-9 to TRBJ1-2; tentative D call: TRBD1 (6 bases). Trimming shortened V by 3 bases and J by 6 bases, and 8 bases separated the two germline ends. CDR1 and CDR2 (germline): SEHNR, FQNEAQ (reference sequence). The CDR3 is made up of 12 amino acids. CDR3: CASSFGGDGYTF. The CDR3 DNA follows: TGTGCCAGCAGCTTTGGGGGCGATGGCTACACCTTC.

The rearrangement joins TRBV5-6 to TRBJ2-1, with D unclear. V was cut by 5 bases and J by 7 bases, with 7 bases left in between. CDR1 is SGHDT, CDR2 YYEEEE, per germline. The CDR3 is 11 residues long. The CDR3: CASRSGNEQFF. Here the CDR3 DNA reads TGTGCCAGCAGGTCCGGGAATGAGCAGTTCTTC.

The genes are TRBV30 and TRBJ2-1, with D maybe TRBD2 (7 bases). Trimming shortened V by 0 bases and J by 12 bases, and 24 bases separated the two germline ends. CDR3 length equals 16 residues. Germline V CDR1 and CDR2: GTSNPN, SVGIG (reference sequence). CDR3 amino acids: CAWSVPGGRGWFGQFF. CDR3 bases: TGTGCCTGGAGTGTACCGGGGGGCCGGGGTTGGTTCGGGCAGTTCTTC.

The genes are TRBV7-9 and TRBJ2-2; TRBD1 might be the D (6 bases). From germline, CDR1 is SEHNR and CDR2 FQNEAQ (reference sequence). This CDR3 has 15 amino acids. V lost 4 bases and J 0 bases, leaving 9 bases between the germline ends. The CDR3 region has the DNA TGTGCCAGCAGCTCCGGGACATCGAACACCGGGGAGCTGTTTTTT. It is translated as CASSSGTSNTGELFF.

This chain connects TRBV10-3 to TRBJ2-7; D perhaps matches TRBD2 (6 bases). CDR1 and CDR2 from the germline V gene are ENHRY and SYGVKD. This CDR3 contains 14 residues. Trimming cost V 0 bases and J 6 bases, with 12 bases left between them. DNA of the CDR3: TGTGCCATCAGTGAGTCGCCTAGCGTGGCCGAGCAGTACTTC. It is translated as CAISESPSVAEQYF.

This chain links TRBV28 with TRBJ1-2; D is ambiguous. This CDR3 has 14 amino acids. CDR1 and CDR2 (germline): MDHEN, SYDVKM. V lost 3 bases and J 0 bases, leaving 8 bases between the germline ends. CDR3 loop: CASSFNAANYGYTF. The CDR3 DNA sequence: TGTGCCAGCAGTTTCAATGCAGCTAACTATGGCTACACCTTC.

This clone was observed a handful of times. This chain connects TRBV15 to TRBJ1-2; D may be TRBD1 (5 bases). This CDR3 region has 15 residues. The V and J ends lost 3 bases and 8 bases respectively, with 19 bases between them. Germline V gene data show CDR1 as LNHNV and CDR2 as YYDKDF (reference sequence). CDR3 loop: CATSSYGGASGGYTF. The DNA of the CDR3 is TGTGCCACCAGCAGTTACGGGGGAGCTTCAGGGGGCTACACCTTC.

This clone was detected only once. DNA for the CDR3: TGCAGCGCAAGATTTCGACAGGGCCCACTTAATGAAAAACTGTTTTTT. Residues: CSARFRQGPLNEKLFF. The chain has TRBV29-1 and TRBJ1-4; 7 positions agree with TRBD1. The CDR3 has 16 amino acids. Germline V gives CDR1 SQVTM, CDR2 ANQGSEA. Unmatched junction bases numbered 15, after V lost 7 bases and J lost 4 bases.

The gene calls are TRBV7-9 and TRBJ1-5; 7 bases are shared with TRBD1. From germline, CDR1 is SEHNR and CDR2 FQNEAQ (reference sequence). Germline trimming cut 5 bases from V and 3 bases from J; bases unmatched to any gene: 4. The CDR3 runs to 14 residues. The CDR3 is CASSRQGDNQPQHF. CDR3 in DNA: TGTGCCAGCAGCCGACAGGGAGACAATCAGCCCCAGCATTTT.